This TCR beta chain was sequenced for a study of cytomegalovirus exposure and HLA in healthy donors (dated by TCRdb to 2016 to 2017). Regarding the research as a whole: An earlier analysis of approximately 640 of the donors reported 250 to 300 Gb of sequence data and 100 million to 130 million unique TCR beta sequences from about 200 million T cells. Rather than drawing on any new phenotypic data, the later analysis identified candidate immune exposures from TCR beta sequences and the way those sequences occurred across donors. Using immunosequencing, the study profiled T cell repertoires from roughly 650 subjects and related those repertoires to cytomegalovirus serostatus. An earlier analysis of around 640 of the donors used high-throughput TCR beta sequencing to judge whether each TCR beta V gene segment behaved as functional or pseudogenic. The genetic ancestry cluster associated with self-reported Caucasian donors included over 80% of the 398 genotyped donors. All discovery cohort repertoires had been generated on a single sequencing platform. High-throughput TCR immunosequencing, statistical association of individual TCRs with disease status, and machine learning were combined to predict cytomegalovirus infection status. Because of strong linkage in the cohort, roughly five DR-DQ haplotypes were treated as single units for association and clustering. The study aimed to test whether cataloging public T cell receptors could reveal signatures of past pathogen exposure. To study patterns of TCR occurrence, a later analysis re-analyzed previously published TCR beta repertoires from around 700 donors and added high-resolution HLA genotyping. The number of donors typed differed by locus, with about 629-630 for A, B, C, DRB1 and DQB1, 522 for DQA1, 600 to 610 for DPA1, and around 430 for DPB1. Approximately 310 gigabases of sequencing data and around 85 million unique TCR sequences made up an early release that covered 500 to 650 HLA-typed donors. Besides the first cohort of some 670 subjects, a separate validation cohort made up of roughly 120 different subjects was used. Across about 370 genotyped donors of the cohort, an average of about 240,000 unique TCR beta nucleotide sequences per donor were sequenced, and approximately 19% of those sequences were non-productive. Donor age, sex, ethnicity and CMV serostatus were collected together with the repertoire data. A later genetic analysis used genome-wide SNP genotypes for about three fifths of the roughly 700 donors, treating that subset as a discovery cohort. Both class I and class II loci were covered by HLA typing, at four-digit resolution.

As to this clone: Its antigen is still unknown. It is unclear where the CDR3 begins or ends on the DNA, so no DNA is shown, and the CDR3 is as TCRdb lists it.

The cohort comprised 550 to 700 healthy bone marrow donors. At the time of sampling, every cohort member was nominally healthy, though immune exposures that went unrecorded were likely present. The donor tested CMV seronegative, placing the donor among the roughly 400 seronegative members of the cohort. Each donor provided a peripheral blood sample, and peripheral blood mononuclear cells were used for TCR beta sequencing. Genomic DNA was extracted from the blood cell samples with the Qiagen DNeasy Blood Extraction Kit. The germline V gene specifies SQVTM as CDR1 and ANQGSEA as CDR2. Measured from the cysteine to the phenylalanine, the CDR3 is 14 residues long. The library came from the immunoSEQ multiplex PCR assay. For the multiplex PCR, a mixture combining 60 forward primers for TCR Vbeta segments and 13 reverse primers for TCR Jbeta segments was used. The CDR3 region of rearranged TCR beta genes was amplified from genomic DNA by a multiplex PCR assay. Amplified TCR beta libraries were sequenced as 87-base-pair reads on the Illumina HiSeq System. In the original analysis: A later analysis tallied some 79 million unique TCR beta chains across the 650 to 750 repertoires, and some 12 million of those chains were shared by two or more donors. To remove PCR and sequencing errors, raw reads were error-corrected and collapsed into unique sequences using a nearest-neighbor algorithm that merged closely related sequences. V, D and J gene segments were assigned by aligning CDR3 sequences to IMGT reference sequences. Each retained sequence needed at least a six-nucleotide match to both a V gene segment and a J gene segment. Rearrangements were called productive when the CDR3 lacked stop codons and stayed in frame with V and J; all others were non-productive. CDR3 was defined according to IMGT convention as the region running from the second conserved V-encoded cysteine to the conserved J-encoded phenylalanine. In an earlier analysis of more than 550 of the donors, sequences lacking an unambiguous match to a single V gene segment were excluded. An earlier analysis of a few hundred of the donors classified V segments as functional when productive rearrangements were above 56.7% and as segregating when the standard deviation between donors was above 5%. To diagnose cytomegalovirus status from the catalog of TCR beta chain sequences, a statistical classification framework was built. V and J gene assignment, in a later analysis, came from comparing TCR nucleotide sequences with IMGT/GENE-DB human TR gene sequences. The TCRdist pipeline was used in a later analysis to assign CDR3 sequences and most-parsimonious VDJ recombination scenarios. In a later analysis, every TCR beta chain was defined by the combination of its CDR3 amino acid sequence and its V-gene family, and reads without a unique V-gene family were dropped. A later analysis removed 592 highly shared, low-generation-probability nucleotide sequences to deal with suspected cross-contamination and a sequencing artifact. In a later analysis, a clonal expansion index was calculated for each public chain from normalized within-repertoire ranks of inferred template counts. In a later analysis, generation probabilities were computed using a VDJ recombination model fitted to out-of-frame rearrangements, and the results were checked against IGoR. In a later analysis, TCR-TCR, TCR-HLA and TCR-CMV co-occurrence was scored with hypergeometric tests, and a repertoire-size bias correction was applied to TCR pairs. A later analysis estimated false discovery rates by permuting HLA or CMV assignments 20 times. A later analysis grouped co-occurring TCRs with DBSCAN, adding TCRdist sequence similarity when clustering within HLA-allele-positive subsets. Co-occurrence clustering excluded repertoires with fewer than 30,000 or more than 120,000 public chains, plus five with anomalous nucleotide sharing. TCRdb holds this immuneACCESS table with in-frame rearrangements only. Some clones are missing; in checked studies, unresolved V genes explain under half, and the rest has no known cause. D and trimming were read from the DNA, whereas the V and J calls and clone size are those reported in that table. The sample table lists approximately 100,000 clones, 73% of them with a count of one. Around 7.7% of the sample is in the top ten clones.

Broad study findings and their caveats: In an earlier analysis of roughly 500 of the donors, most TCR beta V segments appeared in productive rearrangements about 87% or about 30% of the time, broadly matching IMGT annotations. Some IMGT-functional V segments, including TRBV6-2 and TRBV6-3, could not be distinguished by the 87-base-pair reads and were therefore excluded. The cohort was sequenced for TCR beta chains only, and without alpha or paired-chain data the features that could be detected were limited. The classifier was reported to diagnose cytomegalovirus status with high specificity and sensitivity in both the original and validation cohorts. V-gene and J-gene trimming of TCR beta chains was associated with a missense DCLRE1C variant in a later genetic analysis, and the association was replicated in an independent cohort. Roughly uniform sequencing depth across donors was assumed in presence/absence analyses, although this assumption may not hold. When HLA alleles, especially DR and DQ, strongly co-occurred, attributing TCR associations to individual alleles was difficult. Because counts were too low, seventeen rarely observed V segments, including chromosome 9 orphons, were excluded from the earlier analysis of several hundred of the donors. Three of the identified cytomegalovirus-associated TCR beta chains were confirmed in vitro to be specific for cytomegalovirus antigens. In a later analysis, HLA-associated TCR beta chains showed more clonal expansion and lower generation probabilities than non-associated chains that were equally common. The sequencing pipeline was judged likely to have produced a cluster of highly shared sequence variants as a technical artifact. In a later analysis, TCR association rates were found to vary across HLA loci, with the most associated TCRs seen for DRB1 alleles and the fewest for HLA-C alleles. Because some donors lacked HLA typing at each locus, the association tests relied only on the typed subset. Linkage disequilibrium might explain the correlated functional status among segregating V segments, but an unknown experimental factor could not be excluded. The authors suggested that the approach could potentially be extended to other disease states and immunological phenotypes. The study gave a list of 150 to 200 TCR beta chains associated with cytomegalovirus. Compared with the approximately 700-donor mean, donors in an Asian-associated ancestry cluster had fewer N-insertions in productive TCRs, according to a later genetic analysis. In a later analysis, around 17,000 TCR beta sequences were associated with specific HLA alleles at a false discovery rate of 0.05. Several of the top co-occurrence clusters appeared to be linked to parvovirus B19, influenza, CMV and Epstein-Barr virus, according to a later analysis. For the cohort, immune exposure information was limited to CMV serostatus. Most CMV-associated TCR beta chains appeared to be HLA-restricted in a later analysis, and the HLA associations seemed to be driven largely by CMV exposure. A further reported finding was that TCR beta sequences accurately predicted the HLA-A and HLA-B alleles for most subjects in the first cohort. Most TCR sequences were seen in very few donors, while some public TCRs were found in many individuals.

The origin of this receptor is a man in his forties or fifties in good health and CMV-seronegative. Input material: PBMCs. Here the chain combines TRBV29-1 and TRBJ2-7; TRBD2 reflects the table's D call only, with no check against the DNA. CDR3 reads: CSVEVGPGSREQYF.